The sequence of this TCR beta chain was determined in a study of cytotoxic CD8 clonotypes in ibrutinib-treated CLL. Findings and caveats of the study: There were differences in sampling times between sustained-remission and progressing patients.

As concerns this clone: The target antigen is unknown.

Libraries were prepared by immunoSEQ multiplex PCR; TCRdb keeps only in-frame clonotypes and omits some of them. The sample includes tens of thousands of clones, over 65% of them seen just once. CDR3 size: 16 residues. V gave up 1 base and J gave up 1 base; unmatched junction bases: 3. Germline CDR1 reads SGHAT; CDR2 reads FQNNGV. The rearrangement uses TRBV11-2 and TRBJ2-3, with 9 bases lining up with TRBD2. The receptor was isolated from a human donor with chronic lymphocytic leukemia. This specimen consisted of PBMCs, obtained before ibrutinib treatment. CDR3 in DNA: TGTGCCAGCAGCTTAGCGGTAGCGGGAGGCACAGATACGCAGTATTTT. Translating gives CASSLAVAGGTDTQYF.